The present entry profiles one TCR beta chain with its context. Germline loops: CDR1 SGHTA, CDR2 FQGTGA. Trimming at V came to 1 base and at J to 2 bases, leaving 3 bases not matched to a gene. The CDR3 runs 16 residues. Per the original data handling: Cell counts per sample came from amplifying reference gene primers. Sequencing used immunoSEQ multiplex PCR; TCRdb keeps in-frame clones, though not all of them. V and J calls and clone size follow that table, whereas D and trimming were derived from the DNA. The sample consists of a few hundred thousand clones, 84% of them appearing once. This entry is derived from a study of blood T cell repertoires in COVID-19.

The origin of this receptor is a human donor in a cohort sampled during active COVID-19. The chain couples TRBV7-3 to TRBJ2-1; TRBD2 aligns across 9 bases. Sequencing was done on a sample of peripheral blood. The CDR3 region is CASSLSPSGTYNEQFF. The CDR3 bases are TGTGCCAGCAGCTTAAGCCCTAGCGGGACCTACAATGAGCAGTTCTTC.